Reported below is one T cell receptor (beta chain). The antigen is unknown. Amplified regions were TCR beta CDR3 sequences from RNA transcripts. HTBI primers were used for first-round RT-PCR of the TCR CDR3. TCRdb re-called the multiplex PCR reads with MiXCR, one entry per CDR3 protein. This table has roughly 570,000 distinct CDR3 sequences, about half appearing once. This sample stems from a study of T cells in Graves' hyperthyroidism and ophthalmopathy. Findings of the study overall: Blood shared most expanded thyroid clonotypes above 0.001. Ophthalmopathy onset followed model prediction by a median roughly 6 months. Ophthalmopathy was told apart from stable hyperthyroidism by a 13 V-J model.

Patients having uncontrolled infection, another autoimmune disease, pregnancy or lactation were not included. The TCR comes from a woman aged 18-30 years with Graves' hyperthyroidism. Sequenced sample: peripheral blood or thyroid tissue (not recorded which).

The CDR3 region is CASSLASGRADEQFF. CDR3 DNA: TGTGCCAGCAGCTTAGCTAGCGGGAGGGCCGATGAGCAGTTCTTC. The chain has TRBV7-2 and TRBJ2-7; 11 bases match TRBD2. The closer fit of TRBJ2-1 to the DNA end suggests the J call may be wrong. This CDR3 has 15 amino acids. Germline lookup yields CDR1 SGHTA and CDR2 FQGNSA.